A single sample is the source of the 3 T cell receptor beta chains below, sequenced in a study of CD8 T cells in ankylosing spondylitis. From the 5' RACE reads, TCRdb called clonotypes with MiXCR, one entry per CDR3 protein. The data show roughly 240,000 distinct CDR3 sequences, with roughly a third seen just once and approximately 4.4% held by the top ten. What was sequenced was blood, either unsorted or a sorted T cell fraction (not recorded which). These receptors came from a male donor with ankylosing spondylitis or in good health (not recorded which).

The V call is TRBV20-1, the J call TRBJ2-1; 11 nucleotides match TRBD2. The CDR3 has 15 amino acids. The V gene end was trimmed by 0 bases and the J gene end by 7 bases; junction bases not matched to a gene: 5. Germline CDR1 and CDR2: DFQATT and SNEGSKA (reference sequence). The CDR3 bases are TGCAGTGCTAGAGATCCTCTAGCGGGGGGTAATGAGCAGTTCTTC. It is translated as CSARDPLAGGNEQFF.

The chain recombines TRBV20-1 with TRBJ1-1; D is undetermined. The CDR3 contains 13 residues. The germline CDR1 and CDR2 sequences are DFQATT and SNEGSKA (reference sequence). V lost 3 bases, J lost 0 bases, and 8 bases lay in between. CDR3 DNA sequence: TGCAGTGCTAGGGTTAGGATGAACACTGAAGCTTTCTTT. It codes for CSARVRMNTEAFF.

The genes are TRBV20-1 and TRBJ1-1; 9 nucleotides align to TRBD1. V was pared by 3 bases and J by 8 bases, with 10 bases of the junction left unmatched. Germline V gives CDR1 DFQATT, CDR2 SNEGSKA (reference sequence). The CDR3 is 14 residues long. CDR3 nucleotide sequence: TGCAGTGCTAGCTTTCACCGGGACAGGGTGGAAGCTTTCTTT. Translation gives CSASFHRDRVEAFF.